The 3 T cell receptor beta chains given below trace back to one sample, sequenced in a study of PD-L1 blockade in urothelial cancer. Clones were read by immunoSEQ multiplex PCR, and TCRdb kept only the in-frame ones, dropping some. The table has 75,000 to 95,000 clones, more than 85% seen once. As to time point: peripheral blood 6 weeks after treatment start. The specimen was PBMCs, collected around atezolizumab (anti-PD-L1) treatment. All receptors derive from a woman aged 80 or over with urothelial cancer.

The CDR3 loop reads CASSYRGRPANKAFF. The CDR3 DNA sequence: TGTGCCAGCAGCTACAGGGGGCGCCCCGCTAATAAAGCTTTCTTT. The chain links TRBV5-6 to TRBJ1-1, with 9 bases lining up with TRBD1. CDR3 length equals 15 residues. After removal of 3 bases from V and 9 bases from J, the junction contained 12 bases not matched to a gene. CDR1 and CDR2 (germline): SGHDT, YYEEEE.

The V and J genes are TRBV19 and TRBJ1-5, with TRBD1 as a possible D gene (6 bases). Trimming left V 8 bases short and J 1 base short, with 12 bases between. The length of the CDR3 is 14 residues. In germline, CDR1 is LNHDA, CDR2 SQIVND (reference sequence). CDR3 nucleotide sequence: TGTGCCAGTGGAATACAGGGAAGCAATCAGCCCCAGCATTTT. This translates into CASGIQGSNQPQHF.

The chain joins TRBV7-6 to TRBJ2-1, with 8 bases matching TRBD2. The ends lost 5 bases at V and 0 bases at J; junction bases unmatched: 9. The CDR3 runs to 17 residues. CDR1 is SGHVS and CDR2 is FNYEAQ in the germline V gene. This CDR3 reads CASSPQLAGNSYNEQFF. The CDR3, as DNA: TGTGCCAGCAGCCCCCAGCTAGCGGGCAACTCCTACAATGAGCAGTTCTTC.